Presented here are 28 T cell receptor beta chains from one specimen sequenced in a study of immune evolution from preneoplasia to lung adenocarcinoma. Here immunoSEQ multiplex PCR was the method, and the copy in TCRdb shows in-frame clones only, minus some. The data hold about 14,000 clones, with roughly 80% observed a single time. Sample: FFPE minimally invasive lung adenocarcinoma tissue. The receptors derive from a person in their 70s with lung adenocarcinoma.

The chain recombines TRBV27 with TRBJ2-7, with TRBD1 matching 9 bases. J lost 3 bases, V lost 5 bases, and 8 bases had no gene match. Germline CDR1 MNHEY, CDR2 SMNVEV (reference sequence). The CDR3 has 15 residues. CDR3 sequence reads: CASSLGTGKGYEQYF. CDR3 bases: TGTGCCAGCAGTCTGGGGACAGGGAAAGGCTACGAGCAGTACTTC.

The chain combines TRBV28 with TRBJ1-5, with D hard to call. Germline V gene lookup returns CDR1 MDHEN and CDR2 SYDVKM. Trimming cost V 7 bases and J 0 bases, with 7 bases left between them. The CDR3 length is 13 residues. CDR3 amino acids: CASKDYSNQPQHF. Written as DNA, the CDR3 is TGTGCCAGCAAGGACTATAGCAATCAGCCCCAGCATTTT.

CDR3 coding DNA: TGTGCCAGTACTCCACAGGGACAGGGGGGGAATCAGCCCCAGCATTTT. Protein sequence: CASTPQGQGGNQPQHF. The chain recombines TRBV19 with TRBJ1-5; 11 nucleotides align to TRBD1. Germline trimming cut 7 bases from V and 4 bases from J; bases unmatched to any gene: 9. Germline CDR1 and CDR2: LNHDA and SQIVND (reference sequence). CDR3 size: 16 residues. Combining the CDR3 with reference TRBV19 and TRBJ1-5 gives the whole variable domain DGGITQSPKYLFRKEGQNVTLSCEQNLNHDAMYWYRQDPGQGLRLIYYSQIVNDFQKGDIAEGYSVSREKKESFPLTVTSAQKNPTAFYLCASTPQGQGGNQPQHFGDGTRLSIL.

The CDR3 region has the DNA TGTGCCAGCAGTTACAACAGGGGTTGGGATGGCTACACCTTC. Protein product: CASSYNRGWDGYTF. The chain combines TRBV27 with TRBJ1-2; 7 nucleotides align to TRBD1. Germline assignment: CDR1 MNHEY and CDR2 SMNVEV (reference sequence). Trimming at V came to 4 bases and at J to 6 bases, leaving 8 bases not matched to a gene. This CDR3 is 14 amino acids long.

The chain employs TRBV18 and TRBJ1-5, with D unresolved. The CDR3 covers 13 residues. With 5 bases removed from V and 5 bases from J, the gap between germline ends came to 10 bases. Germline CDR1 and CDR2: KGHSH and LQKENI. CDR3 protein: CASSGLEYQPQHF. CDR3 bases: TGTGCCAGCTCAGGACTGGAGTATCAGCCCCAGCATTTT.

The chain has TRBV27 and TRBJ1-5, with 8 bases lining up with TRBD1. The length of the CDR3 is 14 residues. Germline CDR1 is MNHEY and CDR2 is SMNVEV (reference sequence). J was trimmed by 7 bases and V by 5 bases; bases with no gene match: 7. CDR3 sequence reads: CASSLDRGRQPQHF. CDR3 nucleotides: TGTGCCAGCAGTCTCGACAGGGGACGACAGCCCCAGCATTTT.

The V call is TRBV19, the J call TRBJ2-5, with D unclear. The CDR3 has 13 residues. Trimming cost V 6 bases and J 5 bases, with 13 bases left between them. Germline V gene sequence: CDR1 LNHDA, CDR2 SQIVND (reference sequence). The CDR3 protein is CASSQNGGETQYF. The CDR3 DNA is TGTGCCAGTAGCCAAAATGGTGGGGAGACCCAGTACTTC.

The rearrangement joins TRBV7-2 to TRBJ2-5, with TRBD1 as a possible D gene (6 bases). Germline V gene data show CDR1 as SGHTA and CDR2 as FQGNSA. The CDR3 sequence is 15 residues long. V was pared by 0 bases and J by 5 bases, with 13 bases between. The CDR3 protein is CASSLAWQGLETQYF. The CDR3 nucleotides read TGTGCCAGCAGCTTAGCTTGGCAGGGGTTGGAGACCCAGTACTTC.

As for this clone: Other DNA sequences within the sample encode an identical CDR3. The gene calls are TRBV7-8 and TRBJ1-5; 8 nucleotides agree with TRBD1. J gave up 0 bases and V 5 bases, and 6 bases lay outside the gene matches. From germline, CDR1 is SGHVS and CDR2 FQNEAQ. The CDR3 has 16 amino acids. CDR3 sequence (DNA): TGTGCCAGCAGCCTGACAGGGGTTAATAGCAATCAGCCCCAGCATTTT. Its translation: CASSLTGVNSNQPQHF.

The chain recombines TRBV5-4 with TRBJ2-7; 12 nucleotides match TRBD2. The CDR3 runs to 16 residues. Germline assignment: CDR1 SGHNT and CDR2 YYREEE (reference sequence). With V trimmed by 4 bases and J by 4 bases, 9 bases remained unmatched. CDR3 sequence reads: CASSRALAGGYYEQYF. The CDR3, as DNA: TGTGCCAGCAGCAGAGCACTAGCGGGGGGATATTACGAGCAGTACTTC.

This clone was seen more than once but under ten times. CDR3 sequence reads: CASSQGQGTNNQPQHF. CDR3 nucleotides: TGTGCCAGCAGCCAGGGGCAGGGAACTAACAATCAGCCCCAGCATTTT. V gene TRBV6-6 combines with J gene TRBJ1-5, with a weak D call TRBD1 (6 bases). With 6 bases removed from V and 3 bases from J, the gap between germline ends came to 18 bases. This CDR3 comprises 16 residues. Germline CDR1 and CDR2: MNHNY and SVGAGI (reference sequence).

This clone was seen a few times. As DNA, the CDR3 is TGTGCCAGCAGCCGGCGGGACAGCAACACTGAAGCTTTCTTT. This gives the protein CASSRRDSNTEAFF. The chain has TRBV4-2 and TRBJ1-1; TRBD1 matches 7 bases. From germline, CDR1 is LGHNA and CDR2 YNFKEQ. Trimming took 4 bases from V and 2 from J; bases not matched to a gene: 4. The length of the CDR3 is 14 residues.

J is TRBJ2-2 and V is TRBV7-9; TRBD1 is a possible D gene (6 bases). Trimming left V 5 bases short and J 0 bases short, with 10 bases between. The CDR3 extends over 15 amino acids. The V gene's germline CDR1 is SEHNR and CDR2 FQNEAQ (reference sequence). The CDR3 bases are TGTGCCAGCAGCCAGACAGGTCCGAACACCGGGGAGCTGTTTTTT. This codes for CASSQTGPNTGELFF.

The chain employs TRBV19 and TRBJ2-7; no definite D call. The CDR3 extends over 13 amino acids. V shed 3 bases and J shed 3 bases, with 9 bases lying between them. The germline gives CDR1 LNHDA, CDR2 SQIVND (reference sequence). The CDR3 is CASSISSGYEQYF. CDR3 DNA sequence: TGTGCCAGTAGTATCTCGTCTGGCTACGAGCAGTACTTC.

The chain carries TRBV6-5 and TRBJ1-4; 11 bases align to TRBD1. Germline values: CDR1 MNHEY, CDR2 SVGAGI. Trimming cost V 0 bases and J 7 bases; bases outside gene matches: 4. The CDR3 sequence is 16 residues long. The CDR3 DNA is TGTGCCAGCAGTTACTCGGGGACAGGGGGGAGTGAAAAACTGTTTTTT. This gives the protein CASSYSGTGGSEKLFF.

This clone was found once. The chain links TRBV2 to TRBJ1-6; D is unclear. The germline gives CDR1 SNHLY, CDR2 FYNNEI. This CDR3 region has 14 residues. With 8 bases removed from V and 5 bases from J, the gap between germline ends came to 13 bases. CDR3 coding DNA: TGTGCCAGCTTGGAGGACCTAAATAATTCACCCCTCCACTTT. Protein sequence: CASLEDLNNSPLHF.

Judged by abundance, this clone is medium-sized. V usage is TRBV19 and J usage is TRBJ1-6; 7 nucleotides match TRBD1. Germline V CDR1 and CDR2: LNHDA, SQIVND (reference sequence). Losses at the gene ends were 7 bases for V and 7 bases for J; bases not matched to a gene: 7. The CDR3 extends over 14 amino acids. CDR3 region: CASTDRAENSPLHF. The CDR3 DNA sequence: TGTGCCAGTACCGACAGGGCGGAAAATTCACCCCTCCACTTT.

The CDR3: CASSLNQGNYGYTF. The CDR3 DNA sequence: TGTGCCAGCAGTCTGAACCAAGGGAACTATGGCTACACCTTC. This sequence joins TRBV28 and TRBJ1-2; D call uncertain. Trimming stripped 5 bases from V and 2 bases from J, with 12 bases between. The germline CDR1 and CDR2 sequences are MDHEN and SYDVKM. This CDR3 region has 14 residues.

The chain joins TRBV11-3 to TRBJ1-4; D call uncertain. The CDR3 consists of 12 residues. Trimming removed 5 bases at V and 7 bases at J, with 8 bases between. Germline loops: CDR1 SGHNT, CDR2 YENEEA. DNA for the CDR3: TGTGCCAGCAGCGACCATGGTGAAAAACTGTTTTTT. It yields the protein CASSDHGEKLFF.

The chain has TRBV11-3 and TRBJ2-1; 7 bases are shared with TRBD1. The CDR3 totals 15 residues. The V segment lost 3 bases and the J segment 0 bases; nucleotides outside the gene matches: 2. CDR1 and CDR2 from the germline V gene are SGHNT and YENEEA. The CDR3, as DNA: TGTGCCAGCAGCTTCGGGACAGTCTCCTACAATGAGCAGTTCTTC. Encoded protein: CASSFGTVSYNEQFF.

This chain links TRBV2 with TRBJ2-7; 8 bases are a match to TRBD1. Trimming removed 6 bases from V and 3 bases from J; junction bases left unmatched: 10. Germline assignment: CDR1 SNHLY and CDR2 FYNNEI. There are 15 residues in the CDR3. The CDR3 region is CASSRTGQGNYEQYF. DNA for the CDR3: TGTGCCAGCAGCCGGACAGGACAGGGCAACTACGAGCAGTACTTC.

The chain recombines TRBV7-9 with TRBJ1-1; D unclear. V lost 1 base, J lost 11 bases, and 8 bases lay in between. This CDR3 region has 11 residues. From germline, CDR1 is SEHNR and CDR2 FQNEAQ (reference sequence). DNA for the CDR3: TGTGCCAGCAGCTTAGTCTCTGCGGCTTTCTTT. It specifies CASSLVSAAFF.

This sequence joins TRBV6-6 and TRBJ1-4; 7 positions agree with TRBD1. There are 14 residues in the CDR3. V shed 5 bases, J shed 7 bases, and the junction held 7 bases outside the gene matches. Per the germline V gene, CDR1 is MNHNY and CDR2 is SVGAGI (reference sequence). The CDR3 loop is CASSHTGEGEKLFF. The DNA for the CDR3 is TGTGCCAGCAGTCATACAGGGGAGGGTGAAAAACTGTTTTTT.

The V and J genes are TRBV28 and TRBJ2-2, with TRBD1 matching 9 bases. Germline V gene lookup returns CDR1 MDHEN and CDR2 SYDVKM. J was trimmed by 3 bases and V by 6 bases; bases with no gene match: 8. This CDR3 spans 16 amino acids. CDR3 sequence reads: CASRSYRGRDTGELFF. The CDR3 DNA sequence: TGTGCCAGCAGATCATACAGGGGGCGCGACACCGGGGAGCTGTTTTTT.

The genes are TRBV6-1 and TRBJ1-5; 9 bases align to TRBD1. CDR1 is MNHNS and CDR2 is SASEGT in the germline V gene. This CDR3 has 15 amino acids. The V and J ends lost 7 bases and 2 bases, in that order; junction bases with no gene match: 6. CDR3 residues: CASNTGDRGNQPQHF. The CDR3 bases are TGTGCCAGCAATACGGGGGACAGGGGCAATCAGCCCCAGCATTTT.

This clone has only a few counts. The J gene is TRBJ2-3, the V gene TRBV7-6; 12 bases agree with TRBD2. The CDR3 sequence is 15 residues long. V shed 4 bases, J shed 5 bases, and the junction held 4 bases outside the gene matches. The germline V gene encodes CDR1 SGHVS and CDR2 FNYEAQ. The CDR3 loop is CASSSPGLAGDTQYF. CDR3 DNA sequence: TGTGCCAGCAGCTCCCCGGGACTAGCGGGAGATACGCAGTATTTT.

This clone came up once. This chain connects TRBV29-1 to TRBJ2-7; the D call may be TRBD1 or TRBD2 (6 bases each). The CDR3 has 14 amino acids. The germline V gene has CDR1 SQVTM and CDR2 ANQGSEA. The V end lost 4 bases, the J end lost 6 bases, and 19 bases lay between the germline ends. This CDR3 is CSVVYREAIGEQYF. In nucleotides, the CDR3 is TGCAGCGTTGTCTACAGGGAGGCGATTGGCGAGCAGTACTTC.

Only one count was recorded for this clone. V is TRBV7-2 and J is TRBJ2-2, with TRBD1 matching over 7 bases. In germline, CDR1 is SGHTA, CDR2 FQGNSA. Trimming cost V 4 bases and J 1 base; bases outside gene matches: 0. CDR3 length: 14 amino acids. CDR3 amino acids: CASSWTGNTGELFF. CDR3 in DNA: TGTGCCAGCAGCTGGACAGGGAACACCGGGGAGCTGTTTTTT.